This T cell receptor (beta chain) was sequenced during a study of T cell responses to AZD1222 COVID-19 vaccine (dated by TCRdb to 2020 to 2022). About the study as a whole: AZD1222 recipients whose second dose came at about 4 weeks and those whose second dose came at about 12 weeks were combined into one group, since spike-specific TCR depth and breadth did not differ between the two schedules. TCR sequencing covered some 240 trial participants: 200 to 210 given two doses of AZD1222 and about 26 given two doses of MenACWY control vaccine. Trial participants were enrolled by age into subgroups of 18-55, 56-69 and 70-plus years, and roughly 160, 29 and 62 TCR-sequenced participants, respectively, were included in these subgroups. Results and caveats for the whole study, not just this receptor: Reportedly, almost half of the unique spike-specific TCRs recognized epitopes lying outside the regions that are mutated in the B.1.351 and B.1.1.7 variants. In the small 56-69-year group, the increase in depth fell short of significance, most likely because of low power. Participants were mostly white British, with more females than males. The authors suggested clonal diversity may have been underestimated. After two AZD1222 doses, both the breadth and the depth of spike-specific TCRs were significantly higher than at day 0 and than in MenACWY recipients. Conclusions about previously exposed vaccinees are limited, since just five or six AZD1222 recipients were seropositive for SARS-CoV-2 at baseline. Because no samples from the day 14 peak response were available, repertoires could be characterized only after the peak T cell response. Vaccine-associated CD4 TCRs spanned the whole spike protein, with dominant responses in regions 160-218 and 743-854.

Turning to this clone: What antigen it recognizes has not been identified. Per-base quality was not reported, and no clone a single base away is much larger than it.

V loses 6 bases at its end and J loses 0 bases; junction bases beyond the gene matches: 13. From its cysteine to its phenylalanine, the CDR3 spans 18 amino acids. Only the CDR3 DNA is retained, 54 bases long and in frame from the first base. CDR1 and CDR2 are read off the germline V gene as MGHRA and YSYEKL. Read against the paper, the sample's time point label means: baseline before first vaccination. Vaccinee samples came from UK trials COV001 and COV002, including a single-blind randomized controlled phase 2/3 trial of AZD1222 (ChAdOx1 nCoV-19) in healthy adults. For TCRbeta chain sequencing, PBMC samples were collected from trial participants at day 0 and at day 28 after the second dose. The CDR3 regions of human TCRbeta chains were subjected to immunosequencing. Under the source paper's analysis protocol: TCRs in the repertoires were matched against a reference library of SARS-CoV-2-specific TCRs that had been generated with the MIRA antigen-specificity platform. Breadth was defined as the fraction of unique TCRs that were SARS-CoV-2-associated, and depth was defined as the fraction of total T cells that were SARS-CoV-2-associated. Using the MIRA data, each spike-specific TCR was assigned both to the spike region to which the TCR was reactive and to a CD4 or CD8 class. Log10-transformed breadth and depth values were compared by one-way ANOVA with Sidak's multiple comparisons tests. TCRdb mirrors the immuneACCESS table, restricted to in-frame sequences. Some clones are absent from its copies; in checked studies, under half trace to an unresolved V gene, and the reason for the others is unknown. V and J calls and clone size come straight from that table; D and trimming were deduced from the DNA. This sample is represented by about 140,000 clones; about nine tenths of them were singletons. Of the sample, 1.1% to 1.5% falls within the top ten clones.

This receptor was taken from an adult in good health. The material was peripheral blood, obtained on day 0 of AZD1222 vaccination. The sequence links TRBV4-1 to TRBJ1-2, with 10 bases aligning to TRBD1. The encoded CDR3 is CASSPTPDRGGANYGYTF. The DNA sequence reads TGCGCCAGCAGTCCAACCCCGGACAGGGGGGGGGCTAACTATGGCTACACCTTC.